Presented here are 5 T cell receptor beta chains from one specimen sequenced in a study of blood T cell repertoires in COVID-19. The repertoire was sequenced with immunoSEQ multiplex PCR; TCRdb's copy has only in-frame clones and lacks some. The repertoire includes more than 150,000 clones, roughly 81% of them detected once, and 9% to 15% sits in the top ten. The sequencing input was peripheral blood. All receptors derive from a woman of 80 years or more with COVID-19, enrolled during active disease.

The V gene is TRBV6-5, the J gene TRBJ1-5, with TRBD1 matching over 7 bases. Germline V CDR1 and CDR2: MNHEY, SVGAGI. With 5 bases clipped from V and 1 base from J, the junction kept 5 bases outside the gene matches. The CDR3 is made up of 15 amino acids. As DNA, the CDR3 is TGTGCCAGCAGTAGAGGGGGCGGGAGCAATCAGCCCCAGCATTTT. This codes for CASSRGGGSNQPQHF.

The V gene is TRBV30, the J gene TRBJ1-2; TRBD1 might be the D (6 bases). The length of the CDR3 is 12 residues. Trimming removed 5 bases at V and 6 bases at J, with 13 bases between. The V gene's germline CDR1 is GTSNPN and CDR2 SVGIG (reference sequence). The CDR3 DNA follows: TGTGCCTGGGGGGGACAACGGAATGGCTACACCTTC. Protein product: CAWGGQRNGYTF.

This rearrangement joins TRBV5-1 to TRBJ1-1; 8 bases are a match to TRBD1. The trim removed 4 bases at V and 2 bases at J, leaving 4 bases unmatched. The CDR3 consists of 14 residues. Germline CDR1 and CDR2: SGHRS and YFSETQ. The CDR3 DNA is TGCGCCAGCAGCGATGGACAGGGAAACACTGAAGCTTTCTTT. Amino acids: CASSDGQGNTEAFF.

A few counts support this clone. The V and J genes are TRBV27 and TRBJ1-2; 7 bases match TRBD1. The V segment lost 2 bases and the J segment 5 bases; nucleotides outside the gene matches: 14. The CDR3 runs to 17 residues. Looked up from germline, CDR1 is MNHEY and CDR2 is SMNVEV (reference sequence). DNA for the CDR3: TGTGCCAGCAGTTTAACAGGGGCTACATCCAATCGATATGGCTACACCTTC. Residues: CASSLTGATSNRYGYTF.

This chain links TRBV4-2 with TRBJ1-4; tentatively, D is TRBD1 (6 bases). The length of the CDR3 is 14 residues. The V and J ends lost 5 bases and 2 bases respectively, with 9 bases between them. Germline V lookup: CDR1 LGHNA, CDR2 YNFKEQ. CDR3 region: CASSRTGTNEKLFF. The CDR3 region has the DNA TGTGCCAGCAGCAGAACAGGGACTAATGAAAAACTGTTTTTT.